These 32 T cell receptor beta chains were all obtained from the same sample, sequenced in a study of blood T cells in healthy people across ages. Next came a second PCR, run for about 7 to 12 cycles, which used a sample-barcoded 5' primer along with a J-beta primer mix. MiXCR was run by TCRdb on the 5' RACE reads, yielding one entry per CDR3 protein. The sample includes about 1.6 million distinct CDR3 sequences, about 35% of them seen just once. Sequenced sample: blood. These receptor sequences come from a woman in her 30s in good health.

V and J are TRBV6-5 and TRBJ2-3; weak D call: TRBD1 (6 bases). The germline V gene has CDR1 MNHEY and CDR2 SVGAGI. With 2 bases removed from V and 0 bases from J, the gap between germline ends came to 12 bases. This CDR3 comprises 16 residues. CDR3 residues: CASSYRPRGSTDTQYF. In DNA, the CDR3 is TGTGCCAGCAGTTACCGACCCAGGGGAAGCACAGATACGCAGTATTTT.

There are a few counts of this clonotype. V and J are TRBV5-1 and TRBJ2-3; D is undetermined. This CDR3 region has 14 residues. Germline CDR1 is SGHRS and CDR2 is YFSETQ. Trimming shortened V by 4 bases and J by 5 bases, and 14 bases separated the two germline ends. This chain's CDR3 is CASSQAVGEDTQYF. Written as DNA, the CDR3 is TGCGCCAGCAGCCAGGCAGTTGGGGAAGATACGCAGTATTTT.

V gene TRBV27 combines with J gene TRBJ1-5; D ambiguous. CDR1 is MNHEY, CDR2 SMNVEV, per germline (reference sequence). The CDR3 spans 15 residues. With 5 bases removed from V and 2 bases from J, the gap between germline ends came to 13 bases. The CDR3 nucleotides are TGTGCCAGCAGTCCAGAACCTGGGGGCAATCAGCCCCAGCATTTT. It encodes CASSPEPGGNQPQHF.

This clonotype has only a few counts. The V gene is TRBV4-2, the J gene TRBJ2-1; the match to TRBD2 covers 8 bases. J gave up 2 bases and V 6 bases, and 9 bases lay outside the gene matches. CDR1 is LGHNA, CDR2 YNFKEQ, per germline. The CDR3 loop spans 16 amino acids. CDR3: CASSPPRGGTYNEQFF. In DNA form, the CDR3 reads TGTGCCAGCAGTCCCCCTCGGGGGGGAACCTACAATGAGCAGTTCTTC.

This clonotype was detected only a few times. The rearrangement links TRBV12-3 or TRBV12-4 to TRBJ2-1, with 7 bases fitting TRBD2. The CDR3 length is 15 residues. V lost 6 bases and J lost 10; bases outside the gene matches: 15. The CDR3 sequence: CASSSRDYRFWEQFF. The CDR3 DNA sequence: TGTGCCAGCAGCTCCCGGGACTACAGGTTTTGGGAGCAGTTCTTC.

The sample holds a few counts of this clonotype. The chain couples TRBV3-1 to TRBJ1-2; D gene uncertain. The CDR3 extends over 15 amino acids. The V gene lost 6 bases and the J gene lost 0 bases, with 14 bases spanning the gap. Germline V gene lookup returns CDR1 LGHDT and CDR2 YNNKEL (reference sequence). The CDR3 nucleotides read TGTGCCAGCAGACTGATGGGGAGAACTAACTATGGCTACACCTTC. It codes for CASRLMGRTNYGYTF.

About this clonotype itself: At one boundary the junction diverges from the germline segment, which might be a read error. V and J are TRBV10-3 and TRBJ2-3; the match to TRBD2 covers 10 bases. The CDR3 has 15 residues. CDR1 ENHRY and CDR2 SYGVKD come from the germline V gene. As DNA, the CDR3 is TGTACCATCAGTGAGGCCGGGACTAGCGCAGATACGCAGTATTTT. It encodes CTISEAGTSADTQYF.

The CDR3 DNA reads TGTGCCAGCGCCACCTCCTACGAGCAGTACTTC. Amino acid sequence: CASATSYEQYF. This chain joins TRBV27 and TRBJ2-7, with no clear D. This CDR3 spans 11 amino acids. Germline loops: CDR1 MNHEY, CDR2 SMNVEV (reference sequence). V shed 8 bases and J shed 0 bases, with 5 bases lying between them.

The chain employs TRBV4-1 and TRBJ1-4; D not certain. The CDR3 is 13 amino acids. Trimming cost V 6 bases and J 8 bases, with 13 bases left between them. In germline, CDR1 is MGHRA, CDR2 YSYEKL. The CDR3 DNA reads as TGCGCCAGCAGGGGTCACAGCGGGGAAAAACTGTTTTTT. This translates into CASRGHSGEKLFF.

Worth noting for this clonotype: At one boundary the junction diverges from the germline segment, which might be a read error. The V and J genes are TRBV12-3 or TRBV12-4 and TRBJ2-3; 9 bases are shared with TRBD2. The CDR3 has 19 amino acids. The CDR3 nucleotides are TGTGCCAGCAGTTTAGGCCCCCTTGTTGCGGGGGGGAGCACAGATGCGCAGTATTTT. Protein product: CASSLGPLVAGGSTDAQYF.

CDR3 nucleotides: TGTGCCAGCAGGGCTGGGGGGGCCTGGGACAATGAGCAGTTCTTC. It codes for CASRAGGAWDNEQFF. This sequence joins TRBV2 and TRBJ2-1; tentative D call: TRBD2 (7 bases). Trimming shortened V by 6 bases and J by 5 bases, and 17 bases separated the two germline ends. This CDR3 spans 15 amino acids. Germline CDR1 SNHLY, CDR2 FYNNEI.

The chain combines TRBV9 with TRBJ1-1; D call uncertain. V lost 1 base, J lost 1 base, and 8 bases lay in between. Germline CDR1 SGDLS, CDR2 YYNGEE. CDR3 size: 14 residues. The CDR3 loop is CASSVNGENTEAFF. CDR3 coding DNA: TGTGCCAGCAGCGTAAATGGGGAGAACACTGAAGCTTTCTTT.

As concerns this clonotype: Being one base from a much bigger clone, this may be a read error. The rearrangement uses TRBV6-5 and TRBJ2-7, with a tentative D call TRBD1 (5 bases). CDR1 and CDR2 (germline): MNHEY, SVGAGI. Trimming pared 4 bases from V and 3 bases from J, leaving 10 bases between. This CDR3 contains 13 residues. CDR3 region: CASSWGRDYEQYF. The DNA for the CDR3 is TGTGCCAGCAGTTGGGGCAGGGACTACGAGCAGTACTTC.

V and J are TRBV2 and TRBJ2-7; weak D call: TRBD1 (5 bases). Germline V gives CDR1 SNHLY, CDR2 FYNNEI. Trimming took 8 bases from V and 2 from J, leaving 13 bases between them. The CDR3 has 13 amino acids. CDR3 sequence reads: CASGTGSPYEQYF. The CDR3 region has the DNA TGTGCCAGCGGAACAGGCTCCCCCTACGAGCAGTACTTC.

The V call is TRBV3-1, the J call TRBJ2-5; D gene ambiguous. CDR3 size: 16 residues. Germline V gene sequence: CDR1 LGHDT, CDR2 YNNKEL (reference sequence). Between the trimmed V and J ends, which lost 2 bases and 4 bases, there was a span of 17 bases. This CDR3 reads CASSQLERTPAETQYF. CDR3 nucleotides: TGTGCCAGCAGCCAACTGGAGCGTACCCCCGCAGAGACCCAGTACTTC.

V is TRBV20-1 and J is TRBJ1-1, with TRBD1 matching 9 bases. Trimming cost V 0 bases and J 0 bases; bases outside gene matches: 11. This CDR3 has 18 amino acids. CDR1 and CDR2 from the germline V gene are DFQATT and SNEGSKA (reference sequence). The CDR3 nucleotides are TGCAGTGCTAGAGATCTTTGGGGGGACAGGGAAGTGAACACTGAAGCTTTCTTT. This sequence encodes CSARDLWGDREVNTEAFF.

For this clonotype: A clone one base away is much larger, so this may be a read error. This chain joins TRBV7-9 and TRBJ2-3; D remains unclear. CDR1 is SEHNR and CDR2 is FQNEAQ in the germline V gene (reference sequence). The CDR3 sequence is 11 residues long. V was clipped by 6 bases and J by 2 bases, with 3 bases between them. The DNA of the CDR3 is TGTGCCAGCAGGGACACAGATACGCAGTATTTT. It specifies CASRDTDTQYF.

The chain carries TRBV6-2 or TRBV6-3 and TRBJ2-3; no definite D call. Trimming removed 2 bases from V and 4 bases from J, with 10 bases in between. The CDR3 runs 14 residues. Germline V gene sequence: CDR1 MNHEY, CDR2 SVGEGT. CDR3 in DNA: TGTGCCAGCAGTTACGTGGTCCACGCAGATACGCAGTATTTT. This gives the protein CASSYVVHADTQYF.

The chain links TRBV4-1 to TRBJ2-3, with 11 bases matching TRBD2. The junction had 9 bases not matched to a gene; V was cut back by 0 bases and J by 4 bases. Germline V CDR1 and CDR2: MGHRA, YSYEKL. The CDR3 is 18 residues long. The CDR3: CASSQELAGAVWADTQYF. Here the CDR3 DNA reads TGCGCCAGCAGCCAAGAACTAGCGGGAGCTGTCTGGGCAGATACGCAGTATTTT.

In its sample, this clonotype was seen a few times. V gene TRBV27 combines with J gene TRBJ1-2, with TRBD1 as a possible D gene (5 bases). The ends were cut back, 6 bases at V and 7 bases at J, with 9 bases in the middle. Germline lookup yields CDR1 MNHEY and CDR2 SMNVEV (reference sequence). This CDR3 spans 11 amino acids. In DNA form, the CDR3 reads TGTGCCAGCAGGCAGGGACTTGGCTACACCTTC. Translated: CASRQGLGYTF.

This chain joins TRBV5-1 and TRBJ2-7; 12 nucleotides agree with TRBD2. Germline CDR1 reads SGHRS; CDR2 reads YFSETQ. Germline trimming cut 5 bases from V and 7 bases from J; bases unmatched to any gene: 10. This CDR3 has 15 residues. CDR3 sequence reads: CASRPALAGGEEQYF. DNA for the CDR3: TGCGCCAGCAGGCCCGCCCTAGCGGGAGGGGAAGAGCAGTACTTC.

This clonotype has only a few counts. V usage is TRBV6-2 or TRBV6-3 and J usage is TRBJ2-7, with no clear D. Germline lookup yields CDR1 MNHEY and CDR2 SVGEGT. The CDR3 runs 15 residues. V shed 6 bases and J shed 0 bases, with 15 bases lying between them. The CDR3 is CASRLRGRPSYEQYF. The CDR3 coding sequence is TGTGCCAGCAGATTACGCGGACGGCCCTCCTACGAGCAGTACTTC.

Many counts were recorded for this clonotype. The J gene is TRBJ2-3, the V gene TRBV10-3, with 8 bases fitting TRBD1. With V trimmed by 4 bases and J by 3 bases, 12 bases remained unmatched. This CDR3 region has 17 residues. The V gene's germline CDR1 is ENHRY and CDR2 SYGVKD. CDR3 region: CAISVDQGATVTDTQYF. The DNA of the CDR3 is TGTGCCATCAGTGTTGACCAGGGGGCTACAGTTACAGATACGCAGTATTTT.

The chain couples TRBV5-1 to TRBJ2-1; 11 bases are shared with TRBD2. The CDR3 spans 16 residues. CDR1 and CDR2 from the germline V gene are SGHRS and YFSETQ. The V and J ends lost 2 bases and 3 bases, in that order; junction bases with no gene match: 4. The CDR3 loop reads CASSLLAGADYNEQFF. The CDR3 region has the DNA TGCGCCAGCAGCTTACTAGCGGGGGCCGACTACAATGAGCAGTTCTTC.

Worth noting for this clonotype: This may stem from a read error, because a much larger clone lies one nucleotide away. The CDR3 here is CASSLIGSLYNEQFF. The DNA for the CDR3 is TGCGCCAGCAGCTTGATAGGCTCCCTTTACAATGAGCAGTTCTTC. The rearrangement links TRBV5-1 to TRBJ2-1; no clear D gene. From germline, CDR1 is SGHRS and CDR2 YFSETQ. V gave up 1 base and J gave up 4 bases, with 12 bases separating them. CDR3 length: 15 amino acids.

The chain joins TRBV4-1 to TRBJ1-1; D remains unclear. Germline V gene lookup returns CDR1 MGHRA and CDR2 YSYEKL. The CDR3 runs to 16 residues. Trimming took 0 bases from V and 2 from J, leaving 13 bases between them. CDR3 DNA: TGCGCCAGCAGCCAAGATGCCGTTGCTCTTAACACTGAAGCTTTCTTT. Protein product: CASSQDAVALNTEAFF.

The chain uses TRBV12-3 or TRBV12-4 and TRBJ2-1; possibly TRBD1 for D (5 bases). The CDR3 length is 12 residues. V lost 5 bases and J 7 bases, leaving 9 bases between the germline ends. CDR3 region: CASSARANEQFF. For the CDR3, the DNA is TGTGCCAGCAGTGCCAGGGCAAATGAGCAGTTCTTC.

This clonotype has more than one count but fewer than ten. The chain carries TRBV4-1 and TRBJ2-1; D may be TRBD1 or TRBD2 (5 bases each). V lost 4 bases and J lost 2, with 18 bases in between. This CDR3 has 17 amino acids. Germline assignment: CDR1 MGHRA and CDR2 YSYEKL. CDR3 sequence (DNA): TGCGCCAGCAGCCGGTCTCCGCTCGGGGCTCCCTACAATGAGCAGTTCTTC. Amino acid sequence: CASSRSPLGAPYNEQFF.

Turning to this clonotype: This clone may be a read error of a much larger clone one base away. The conserved closing phenylalanine or tryptophan is absent in this CDR3, likely reflecting a read error. The CDR3 protein is CSVPGLASYEQFS. CDR3 nucleotide sequence: TGCAGCGTCCCGGGACTAGCTAGCTATGAGCAGTTCTCC. The rearrangement links TRBV29-1 to TRBJ2-1; 9 nucleotides align to TRBD2. The CDR3 runs to 13 residues. Germline loops: CDR1 SQVTM, CDR2 ANQGSEA. Losses at the gene ends were 6 bases for V and 8 bases for J; bases not matched to a gene: 8.

The rearrangement uses TRBV2 and TRBJ2-7, with D unresolved. The germline V and J ends were trimmed by 7 bases and 2 bases, with 15 bases remaining between them. The CDR3 consists of 14 residues. CDR1 and CDR2 (germline): SNHLY, FYNNEI. CDR3 in amino acids: CASTDAGVTYEQYF. CDR3 coding DNA: TGTGCCAGCACGGACGCAGGCGTTACCTACGAGCAGTACTTC.

This clonotype was counted a single time. Given a much more abundant clone one base away, this may be a read error. The CDR3 DNA reads as TGTGCCAGCCAGGATCCTAGCCAGGGCTACAATGAGGAGTTCTTC. It translates to CASQDPSQGYNEEFF. The chain couples TRBV6-5 to TRBJ2-1; tentatively, D is TRBD1 or TRBD2 (5 bases each). Germline loops: CDR1 MNHEY, CDR2 SVGAGI. The CDR3 spans 15 residues.

V usage is TRBV15 and J usage is TRBJ1-2; 12 bases align to TRBD1. With 3 bases clipped from V and 6 bases from J, the junction kept 8 bases outside the gene matches. This CDR3 has 16 amino acids. Germline V gene lookup returns CDR1 LNHNV and CDR2 YYDKDF (reference sequence). The CDR3 protein is CATSRAGTGGVHGYTF. Written as DNA, the CDR3 is TGTGCCACCAGCAGGGCCGGGACAGGGGGCGTCCATGGCTACACCTTC.